This T cell receptor beta chain was obtained from a study of blood T cell repertoires in COVID-19 (dated by TCRdb to between 2020 and 2021). Turning to the overall study: Samples from collaborators originated in the United States, Italy and Spain and spanned both the acute and convalescent phases of COVID-19. The prospective study material was composed of cDNA or gDNA derived from T cells, B-cell-depleted T cells, or PBMCs. Deeply sampled blood TCRbeta repertoires from subjects exposed to, actively infected with, or recovered from COVID-19 were included in the dataset. A freely available public database, intended as a resource for researchers studying the immune response to SARS-CoV-2, is where the repertoires were released. Samples came from the ongoing ImmuneRACE study (first 160 participants) plus 1,254 subjects from 6 global collaborators. Nearly every sample came with metadata listing a de-identified subject ID, COVID-19 status, age in years and sex. Where available, HLA class I and class II types were obtained from metadata supplied by the sample provider rather than from assay-based typing. The investigation overall reported the following: Clinical and demographic metadata were provided uncurated, with the amount varying by source and participant.

The germline V gene supplies CDR1 SGHTA and CDR2 FQGNSA. Relative to germline, V is 1 base shorter and J is 2 bases shorter, with 8 bases between their ends. From the cysteine up to the phenylalanine, the CDR3 has a length of 14 residues. The entry retains the CDR3 DNA only, 42 bases that are in frame from base 1. Comments on this clone: Its antigen is still unknown. No base quality information exists; no much larger clone differs at one position.

TCRbeta CDR3 regions were amplified from genomic DNA by means of the immunoSEQ Assay, a bias-controlled multiplex PCR. In the original analysis: The number of nucleated cells in each sample was estimated by amplification of reference gene primers within the assay. To quantify the absolute abundance of each unique TCRbeta CDR3 rearrangement, sequence reads were collapsed and filtered. For each sample, productive Simpson clonality was calculated as the square root of Simpson's diversity index over productive rearrangements. TCRdb provides this immuneACCESS table in a form limited to in-frame rearrangements. Some clones are lacking; in checked studies, under half of them reflect an unresolved V gene, and why the rest are absent is not known. V and J calls and clone size are as listed in that table; D and trimming were resolved from the DNA. The sample table holds 150,000 or so clones, of which about 90% were seen once. 1.5% to 1.7% of the sample belongs to the ten largest clones.

Collaborating institutions collected whole blood in K2EDTA tubes following their own protocols. For TCRbeta analysis, collaborator samples were shipped as frozen whole blood, as isolated PBMCs, or as DNA extracted from either sample type. The V and J segments used are TRBV7-2 and TRBJ2-5, with an unclear D gene assignment. The sequence derives from a woman aged 55-70 years with acute or convalescent COVID-19. Source material: peripheral blood. CDR3 loop: CASSLVFRQETQYF. The sequence in DNA is TGTGCCAGCAGCTTAGTTTTCAGACAAGAGACCCAGTACTTC.